A selection of T cell receptor beta chains follows, all from one sample in a study of blood T cell repertoires in COVID-19. Clones were sequenced by immunoSEQ multiplex PCR, and TCRdb holds only the in-frame ones, with some missing. The sample carries 310,000 or so clones, roughly 90% recorded once. The material sequenced was peripheral blood. Receptor source: a woman in her fifties or sixties with active or convalescent COVID-19. CDR3s leave out the opening cysteine and the closing phenylalanine or tryptophan. Some rows mark clone size as missing; the rest say once, few, many or name a class of expanded clone.

once | 11 | TRBV14 | ASSQDPTPRKY
NA | 12 | TRBV9 | ASSTRVDNSPLH
NA | 13 | TRBV19 | ASSRTGVGNQPQH
NA | 14 | TRBV9 | ASSLGGSGAGNTIY
few | 10 | TRBV11-2 | ASSADFYGYT
NA | 11 | TRBV9 | ASSVAGAETQY
NA | 13 | TRBV19 | ASSIRQGAADTQY
NA | 11 | TRBV25-1 | ASTRTGPGELF
NA | 12 | TRBV6-5 | ASMPGPANTEAF
NA | 12 | TRBV18 | ASSPLGEGHGYT
NA | 13 | TRBV2 | ASSAHGTGSTEAF
NA | 11 | TRBV12-3/TRBV12-4 | ASTTEGRHEQY
NA | 11 | TRBV6-5 | ASSRGPGNEQF
once | 12 | TRBV29-1 | SVGDRRGNTEAF
NA | 11 | TRBV6-5 | ASQGLRGNTIY
NA | 13 | TRBV5-4 | ASSLVPGTGIEQY
NA | 13 | TRBV27 | ASTQGASSYNEQF
NA | 13 | TRBV6-5 | ASNRAGGILDEQF
NA | 13 | TRBV6-1 | ASSELRWAGTEAF
NA | 12 | TRBV30 | AWSYRGLRETQY
NA | 12 | TRBV28 | ASSWGGSGNTIY
NA | 12 | TRBV9 | ASSVGQKDEKLF
few | 15 | TRBV5-8 | ASSQTGTAPYRYGYT
NA | 11 | TRBV28 | ATRAGGPRGQF
NA | 10 | TRBV11-2 | ASSPLAGELF
NA | 16 | TRBV11-2 | ASSLGLLRGGRYNEQF
NA | 16 | TRBV4-1 | ASSLPSILAGDTYEQY
NA | 12 | TRBV28 | ASSSVNSNQPQH
once | 13 | TRBV6-5 | ASSPAGQYNQPQH
NA | 14 | TRBV7-3 | ASSLGLAGDGDTQY
NA | 11 | TRBV7-2 | ASSLSNTGELF
NA | 10 | TRBV7-2 | ASSQGSGPQH
NA | 11 | TRBV28 | ASRASGPYEQY
NA | 14 | TRBV2 | ASSGLAGGSTDTQY
NA | 14 | TRBV5-1 | ASSSRLARNTGELF
NA | 15 | TRBV6-1 | ASSGGQFSSYNSPLH
NA | 14 | TRBV7-6 | ASSLGQSVYNSPLH
NA | 11 | TRBV10-3 | AISGTLSGIQY
NA | 11 | TRBV27 | ASSWTSVNEQF
few | 11 | TRBV19 | ASSIVGGQPQH
NA | 18 | TRBV3-1/TRBV3-2 | ASSQDRFGGPESDTGELF
once | 15 | TRBV24-1 | ATSGTSGSSSVDEQF
NA | 10 | TRBV29-1 | SAGQGADTQY
NA | 11 | TRBV7-2 | ASSLGWAGDAF
NA | 14 | TRBV7-8 | ASSLRDRGKYQPQH
once | 13 | TRBV6-5 | ASRRQGGKLYGYT
NA | 17 | TRBV4-3 | ASSQDGPRLADPYNEQF
NA | 12 | TRBV29-1 | SGTASGRYNEQF
few | 9 | TRBV6-2/TRBV6-3 | ASSLRETQY
NA | 14 | TRBV28 | ASSSDLRHSEGEQY
NA | 12 | TRBV7-2 | ASSLRQGSGEQY
NA | 12 | TRBV6-5 | ASGYPGRTYEQY
NA | 15 | TRBV27 | ASSFNVNRGRHYGYT
NA | 13 | TRBV7-9 | ASSSATGTRTEAF